A single sample gave rise to the 8 T cell receptor beta chains below, sequenced in a study of cytomegalovirus exposure and HLA in healthy donors. Primers: 60 Vbeta forward and 13 Jbeta reverse. TCRdb keeps only in-frame clones here, not all; method: immunoSEQ multiplex PCR. The sample shows about 200,000 clones, around four fifths of them seen only once. Material: PBMCs. The receptors originated from a woman between 45 and 60 years old in good health and CMV-seropositive.

The CDR3 is CASSSGYRGNEQFF. The DNA of the CDR3 is TGTGCCAGCAGCTCAGGGTATCGAGGCAATGAGCAGTTCTTC. This chain connects TRBV7-9 to TRBJ2-1; D may be TRBD1 (5 bases). This CDR3 has 14 residues. Germline-derived CDR1 and CDR2 are SEHNR and FQNEAQ (reference sequence). Trimming took 4 bases from V and 6 from J, leaving 13 bases between them.

The J gene is TRBJ2-3, the V gene TRBV5-4; the D gene is possibly TRBD1 (5 bases). CDR3 size: 14 residues. V lost 4 bases to trimming and J lost 4 bases, with 13 bases between them. Germline V lookup: CDR1 SGHNT, CDR2 YYREEE (reference sequence). CDR3 sequence: CASSPGPSADTQYF. CDR3 DNA: TGTGCCAGCAGCCCAGGGCCTTCGGCAGATACGCAGTATTTT.

CDR3 nucleotides: TGTTCCAACCCGCGGACAGGGGGCGGTCAGCCCCAGCATTTT. This gives the protein CSNPRTGGGQPQHF. This sequence joins TRBV7-9 and TRBJ1-5; TRBD1 matches 11 bases. The CDR3 length is 14 residues. The V gene's germline CDR1 is SEHNR and CDR2 FQNEAQ (reference sequence).

The chain has TRBV6-5 and TRBJ2-3; TRBD2 agrees at 8 bases. CDR3 length equals 14 residues. Germline values: CDR1 MNHEY, CDR2 SVGAGI. Losses at the gene ends were 10 bases for V and 2 bases for J; bases not matched to a gene: 8. The CDR3 DNA reads TGTGCCACCCGCCGGGGGGGATCCACAGATACGCAGTATTTT. Its translation: CATRRGGSTDTQYF.

The chain joins TRBV9 to TRBJ2-1; possible D gene TRBD2, 6 bases. This CDR3 is built from 16 residues. CDR1 is SGDLS and CDR2 is YYNGEE in the germline V gene. V gave up 4 bases and J gave up 1 base, with 15 bases separating them. In DNA, the CDR3 is TGTGCCAGCAGCCCGCGGCGCGGGATATCCTACAATGAGCAGTTCTTC. Translating it yields CASSPRRGISYNEQFF.

The CDR3 here is CASSQDLVNYGYTF. As DNA, the CDR3 is TGTGCCAGCAGCCAAGATCTAGTAAACTATGGCTACACCTTC. This rearrangement joins TRBV14 to TRBJ1-2; D is uncertain. Germline V gives CDR1 SGHDN, CDR2 FVKESK. Trimming shortened V by 0 bases and J by 2 bases, and 7 bases separated the two germline ends. The CDR3 has 14 residues.

J is TRBJ2-5 and V is TRBV10-3; the match to TRBD2 covers 10 bases. The CDR3 covers 17 residues. J was trimmed by 2 bases and V by 1 base; bases with no gene match: 7. Germline V CDR1 and CDR2: ENHRY, SYGVKD. DNA of the CDR3: TGTGCCATCAGTGAGTTCGGACTAGCGGCGTCACAAGAGACCCAGTACTTC. It encodes CAISEFGLAASQETQYF.

The chain couples TRBV16 to TRBJ1-6, with D unclear. With 3 bases removed from V and 6 bases from J, the gap between germline ends came to 6 bases. The CDR3 totals 13 residues. Looked up from germline, CDR1 is KGHSY and CDR2 is FQNENV. In nucleotides, the CDR3 is TGTGCCAGCAGCCAGAACAGTAATTCACCCCTCCACTTT. Amino acid sequence: CASSQNSNSPLHF.